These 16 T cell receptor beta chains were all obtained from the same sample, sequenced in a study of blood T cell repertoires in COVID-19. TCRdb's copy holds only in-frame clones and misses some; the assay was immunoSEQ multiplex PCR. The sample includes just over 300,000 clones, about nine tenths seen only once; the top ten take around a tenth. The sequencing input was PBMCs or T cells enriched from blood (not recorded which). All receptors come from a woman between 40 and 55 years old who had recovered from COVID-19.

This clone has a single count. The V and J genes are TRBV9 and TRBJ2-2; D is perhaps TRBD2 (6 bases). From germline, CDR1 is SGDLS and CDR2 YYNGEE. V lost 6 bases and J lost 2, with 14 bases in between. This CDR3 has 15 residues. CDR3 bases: TGTGCCAGCACCTCACCGGGACTTAACACCGGGGAGCTGTTTTTT. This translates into CASTSPGLNTGELFF. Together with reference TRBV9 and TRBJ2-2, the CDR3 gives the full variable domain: DSGVTQTPKHLITATGQRVTLRCSPRSGDLSVYWYQQSLDQGLQFLIQYYNGEERAKGNILERFSAQQFPDLHSELNLSSLELGDSALYFCASTSPGLNTGELFFGEGSRLTVL.

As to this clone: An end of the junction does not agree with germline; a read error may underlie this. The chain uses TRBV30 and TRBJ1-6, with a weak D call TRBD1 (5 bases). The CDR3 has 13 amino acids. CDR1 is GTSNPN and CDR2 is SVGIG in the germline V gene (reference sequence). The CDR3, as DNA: TGTGCCTGGGCGGGCAGGGATAAATCACCCCTCCACTTT. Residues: CAWAGRDKSPLHF.

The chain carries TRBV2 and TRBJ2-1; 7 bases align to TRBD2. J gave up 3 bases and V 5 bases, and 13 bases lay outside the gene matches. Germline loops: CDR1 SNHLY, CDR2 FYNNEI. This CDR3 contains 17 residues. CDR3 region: CASSRTALAEYYNEQFF. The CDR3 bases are TGTGCCAGCAGTCGTACCGCCCTAGCGGAGTACTACAATGAGCAGTTCTTC. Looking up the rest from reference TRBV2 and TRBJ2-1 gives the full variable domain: EPEVTQTPSHQVTQMGQEVILRCVPISNHLYFYWYRQILGQKVEFLVSFYNNEISEKSEIFDDQFSVERPDGSNFTLKIRSTKLEDSAMYFCASSRTALAEYYNEQFFGPGTRLTVL.

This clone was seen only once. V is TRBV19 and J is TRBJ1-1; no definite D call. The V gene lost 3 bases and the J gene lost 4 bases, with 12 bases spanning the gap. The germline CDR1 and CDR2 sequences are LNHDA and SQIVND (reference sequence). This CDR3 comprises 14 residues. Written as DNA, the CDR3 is TGTGCCAGTAGTATCGGAGGGAAGGGCACTGAAGCTTTCTTT. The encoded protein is CASSIGGKGTEAFF.

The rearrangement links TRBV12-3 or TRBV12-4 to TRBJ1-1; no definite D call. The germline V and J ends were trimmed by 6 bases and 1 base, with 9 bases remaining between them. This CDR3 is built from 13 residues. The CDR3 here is CASSLEENTEAFF. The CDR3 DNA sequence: TGTGCCAGCAGCCTAGAAGAGAACACTGAAGCTTTCTTT.

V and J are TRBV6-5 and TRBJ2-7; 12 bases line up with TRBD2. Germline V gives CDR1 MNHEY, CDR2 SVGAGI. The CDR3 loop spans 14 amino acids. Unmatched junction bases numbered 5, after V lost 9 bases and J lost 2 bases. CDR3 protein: CASVRTSGTYEQYF. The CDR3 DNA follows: TGTGCCAGTGTGAGGACTAGCGGGACCTACGAGCAGTACTTC.

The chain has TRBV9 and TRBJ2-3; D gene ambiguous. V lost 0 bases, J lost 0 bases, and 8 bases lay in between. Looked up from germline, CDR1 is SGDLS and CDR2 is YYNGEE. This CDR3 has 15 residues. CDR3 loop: CASSVATTSTDTQYF. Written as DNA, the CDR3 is TGTGCCAGCAGCGTAGCTACGACTAGCACAGATACGCAGTATTTT.

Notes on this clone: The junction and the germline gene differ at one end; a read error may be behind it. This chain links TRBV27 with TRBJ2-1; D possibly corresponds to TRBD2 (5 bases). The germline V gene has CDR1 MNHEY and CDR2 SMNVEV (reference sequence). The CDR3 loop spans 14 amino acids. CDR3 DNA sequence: TGTGCCAGCAGGACGCGGGCAAGCCACAATGGGCAGTTCTTC. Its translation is CASRTRASHNGQFF.

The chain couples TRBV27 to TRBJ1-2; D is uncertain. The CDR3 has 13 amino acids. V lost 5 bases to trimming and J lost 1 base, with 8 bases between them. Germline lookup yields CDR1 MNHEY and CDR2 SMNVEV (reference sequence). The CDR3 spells CASSPGNNYGYTF. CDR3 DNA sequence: TGTGCCAGCAGTCCCGGGAATAACTATGGCTACACCTTC.

The CDR3 region has the DNA TGTGCCAGCAGTACTCCAGGGGGCGCGAGCACAGATACGCAGTATTTT. Its protein product is CASSTPGGASTDTQYF. The V gene is TRBV7-2, the J gene TRBJ2-3, with 8 bases lining up with TRBD1. V shed 6 bases and J 0 bases; nucleotides not matched to a gene: 8. This CDR3 is 16 amino acids long. Germline-derived CDR1 and CDR2 are SGHTA and FQGNSA.

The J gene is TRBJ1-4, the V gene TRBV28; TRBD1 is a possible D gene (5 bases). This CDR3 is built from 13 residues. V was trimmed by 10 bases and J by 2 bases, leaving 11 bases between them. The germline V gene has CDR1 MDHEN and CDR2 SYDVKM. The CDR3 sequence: CATWGDTNEKLFF. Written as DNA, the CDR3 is TGTGCCACCTGGGGGGATACTAATGAAAAACTGTTTTTT. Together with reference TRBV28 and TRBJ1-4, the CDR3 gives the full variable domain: DVKVTQSSRYLVKRTGEKVFLECVQDMDHENMFWYRQDPGLGLRLIYFSYDVKMKEKGDIPEGYSVSREKKERFSLILESASTNQTSMYLCATWGDTNEKLFFGSGTQLSVL.

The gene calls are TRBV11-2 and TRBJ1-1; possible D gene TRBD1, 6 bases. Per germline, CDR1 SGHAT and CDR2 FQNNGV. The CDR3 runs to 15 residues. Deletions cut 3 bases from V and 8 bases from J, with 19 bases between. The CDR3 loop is CASSFLGQLSQEAFF. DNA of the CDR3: TGTGCCAGCAGCTTCCTTGGACAGTTATCCCAAGAAGCTTTCTTT. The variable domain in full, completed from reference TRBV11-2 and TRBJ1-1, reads EAGVAQSPRYKIIEKRQSVAFWCNPISGHATLYWYQQILGQGPKLLIQFQNNGVVDDSQLPKDRFSAERLKGVDSTLKIQPAKLEDSAVYLCASSFLGQLSQEAFFGQGTRLTVV.

CDR3 amino acids: CASSSTGEGYEQYF. The CDR3 DNA is TGTGCCAGCAGCTCCACTGGGGAGGGCTACGAGCAGTACTTC. V and J are TRBV5-4 and TRBJ2-7; 7 positions agree with TRBD2. Germline V gene data show CDR1 as SGHNT and CDR2 as YYREEE (reference sequence). Trimming at V came to 3 bases and at J to 3 bases, leaving 6 bases not matched to a gene. This CDR3 is 14 amino acids long.

The CDR3 region is CASSPDRDEYGYTF. The CDR3 DNA is TGTGCCAGCAGCCCGGACAGGGATGAATATGGCTACACCTTC. The chain combines TRBV5-6 with TRBJ1-2, with TRBD1 matching over 8 bases. V lost 4 bases to trimming and J lost 5 bases; unmatched junction nucleotides: 7. The CDR3 runs to 14 residues. Germline V lookup: CDR1 SGHDT, CDR2 YYEEEE.

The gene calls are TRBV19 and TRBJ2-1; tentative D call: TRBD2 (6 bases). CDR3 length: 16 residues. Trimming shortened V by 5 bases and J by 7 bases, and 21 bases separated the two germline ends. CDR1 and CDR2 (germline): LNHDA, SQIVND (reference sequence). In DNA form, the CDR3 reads TGTGCCAGTAGTTTCCCGGGACTGGGGGGTGGGAATGAGCAGTTCTTC. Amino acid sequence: CASSFPGLGGGNEQFF.

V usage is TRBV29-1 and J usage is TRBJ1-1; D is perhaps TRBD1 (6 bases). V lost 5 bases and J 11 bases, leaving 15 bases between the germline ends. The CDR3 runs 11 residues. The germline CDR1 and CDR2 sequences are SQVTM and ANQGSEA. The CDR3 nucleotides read TGCAGCGTTCCAACAGGGCCGGAGGCTTTCTTT. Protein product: CSVPTGPEAFF.